These 20 T cell receptor beta chains were all obtained from the same sample, sequenced in a study of CD8 T cells in ankylosing spondylitis. Study-level results: It appeared that ankylosing spondylitis blood was characterized by a TCR beta motif of several highly homologous variants.

Antigen specificity for these receptors is unknown. TCRdb called the 5' RACE reads again in MiXCR, with one record for every CDR3 protein. The sample has hundreds of thousands of distinct CDR3 sequences; 25% to 30% are singletons. The sample was blood, either unsorted or a sorted T cell fraction (not recorded which). These receptors were collected from a male donor with ankylosing spondylitis.

A few counts support this clonotype. The chain is built from TRBV7-9 and TRBJ2-3; 8 nucleotides line up with TRBD1. The CDR3 has 16 amino acids. V trimming: 5 bases; J trimming: 2 bases; junction bases outside the gene matches: 9. CDR1 and CDR2 from the germline V gene are SEHNR and FQNEAQ (reference sequence). The CDR3 region is CASSLTWDRLTDTQYF. The CDR3 DNA sequence: TGTGCCAGCAGCCTCACCTGGGACAGGCTCACAGATACGCAGTATTTT.

The chain couples TRBV20-1 to TRBJ2-1; D remains unclear. The CDR3 extends over 14 amino acids. The germline gives CDR1 DFQATT, CDR2 SNEGSKA (reference sequence). Deletions cut 6 bases from V and 7 bases from J, with 19 bases between. The CDR3 loop is CSASGPSQGNEQFF. The CDR3 DNA is TGCAGTGCCTCCGGGCCCAGCCAAGGGAATGAGCAGTTCTTC.

The V and J genes are TRBV20-1 and TRBJ1-5; possibly TRBD1 for D (5 bases). The germline V gene encodes CDR1 DFQATT and CDR2 SNEGSKA (reference sequence). The CDR3 extends over 13 amino acids. V gave up 0 bases and J gave up 7 bases, with 10 bases separating them. CDR3 residues: CSARDYRDQPQHF. For the CDR3, the DNA is TGCAGTGCTAGAGATTATCGGGACCAGCCCCAGCATTTT.

This clonotype has only a few counts. This chain connects TRBV2 to TRBJ2-1; D could derive from TRBD1 or TRBD2 (7 bases each). The CDR3 totals 17 residues. Germline assignment: CDR1 SNHLY and CDR2 FYNNEI. V dropped 6 bases and J dropped 1 base, with 19 bases sitting between them. The CDR3 reads CASRGGLSGGSYNEQFF. The CDR3 region has the DNA TGTGCCAGCAGGGGAGGGCTGTCAGGGGGATCCTACAATGAGCAGTTCTTC. The entire variable domain, with the rest obtained from reference TRBV2 and TRBJ2-1, is as follows: EPEVTQTPSHQVTQMGQEVILRCVPISNHLYFYWYRQILGQKVEFLVSFYNNEISEKSEIFDDQFSVERPDGSNFTLKIRSTKLEDSAMYFCASRGGLSGGSYNEQFFGPGTRLTVL.

This clonotype was observed a handful of times. The chain employs TRBV20-1 and TRBJ1-3; D is uncertain. The CDR3 has 13 amino acids. The V and J ends lost 5 bases and 0 bases respectively, with 8 bases between them. Germline V gives CDR1 DFQATT, CDR2 SNEGSKA (reference sequence). DNA of the CDR3: TGCAGTGCTTACCGCTACTCTGGAAACACCATATATTTT. The encoded protein is CSAYRYSGNTIYF.

This clonotype was counted a few times. This chain uses TRBV11-2 with TRBJ2-3; unclear D gene. Germline V CDR1 and CDR2: SGHAT, FQNNGV. The CDR3 sequence is 13 residues long. V lost 2 bases and J lost 8, with 11 bases in between. The CDR3 is CASSLRLSATQYF. The CDR3 nucleotides read TGTGCCAGCAGCTTAAGGTTGAGCGCTACGCAGTATTTT.

The V and J genes are TRBV29-1 and TRBJ2-5; 9 nucleotides agree with TRBD2. This CDR3 region has 15 residues. Germline assignment: CDR1 SQVTM and CDR2 ANQGSEA. Losses at the gene ends were 4 bases for V and 4 bases for J; bases not matched to a gene: 10. The CDR3 nucleotides are TGCAGCGTTGGAGGTAGCGGGAGCCGCGGAGAGACCCAGTACTTC. Its translation is CSVGGSGSRGETQYF.

This clonotype was found a few times. The chain links TRBV18 to TRBJ2-7; D is ambiguous. The germline gives CDR1 KGHSH, CDR2 LQKENI. This CDR3 is 14 amino acids long. The germline V and J ends were trimmed by 3 bases and 7 bases, with 16 bases remaining between them. The CDR3 here is CASSPFRQAGEQYF. CDR3 coding DNA: TGTGCCAGCTCACCCTTTCGACAAGCCGGGGAGCAGTACTTC.

This clonotype was detected a few times. The genes are TRBV25-1 and TRBJ2-1; a possible D gene is TRBD2 (6 bases). This CDR3 region has 16 residues. The germline V gene has CDR1 MGHDK and CDR2 SYGVNS. With 6 bases removed from V and 6 bases from J, the gap between germline ends came to 21 bases. CDR3 nucleotide sequence: TGTGCCAGCAGCCGAACAGGAGGGGATCTAGCCAATGAGCAGTTCTTC. Its protein product is CASSRTGGDLANEQFF. The full variable domain, completed using reference TRBV25-1 and TRBJ2-1, is EADIYQTPRYLVIGTGKKITLECSQTMGHDKMYWYQQDPGMELHLIHYSYGVNSTEKGDLSSESTVSRIRTEHFPLTLESARPSHTSQYLCASSRTGGDLANEQFFGPGTRLTVL.

The genes are TRBV3-1 and TRBJ2-1; tentatively, D is TRBD1 (5 bases). CDR3 length: 14 amino acids. Per the germline V gene, CDR1 is LGHDT and CDR2 is YNNKEL (reference sequence). V gave up 3 bases and J gave up 4 bases, with 10 bases separating them. CDR3 sequence (DNA): TGTGCCAGCAGCCAGTGGGGCATATACAATGAGCAGTTCTTC. Translating it yields CASSQWGIYNEQFF.

This clonotype occurred a few times. The gene calls are TRBV19 and TRBJ2-6; D unresolved. Germline V gene lookup returns CDR1 LNHDA and CDR2 SQIVND (reference sequence). V was cut by 3 bases and J by 0 bases, with 9 bases left in between. The CDR3 runs 16 residues. CDR3 nucleotide sequence: TGTGCCAGTAGTATCGGAAGTCGCTCTGGGGCCAACGTCCTGACTTTC. It codes for CASSIGSRSGANVLTF.

This clonotype has only a few counts. The chain combines TRBV7-9 with TRBJ2-5, with D perhaps matching TRBD2 (6 bases). V lost 4 bases, J lost 1 base, and 16 bases lay in between. The CDR3 has 16 amino acids. Per the germline V gene, CDR1 is SEHNR and CDR2 is FQNEAQ (reference sequence). CDR3 protein: CASSWGGITGQETQYF. For the CDR3, the DNA is TGTGCCAGCAGCTGGGGAGGCATAACGGGCCAAGAGACCCAGTACTTC.

The V call is TRBV5-1, the J call TRBJ2-7; 8 bases align to TRBD1. CDR3 length equals 14 residues. Germline CDR1 and CDR2: SGHRS and YFSETQ. The J segment lost 9 bases and the V segment lost 4 bases, leaving 12 bases of the junction unmatched. CDR3 region: CASSGSTGDQVQYF. Here the CDR3 DNA reads TGCGCCAGCAGCGGTTCGACAGGGGATCAAGTGCAGTACTTC.

In its sample, this clonotype was seen once. The rearrangement joins TRBV15 to TRBJ2-1; tentative D call: TRBD2 (6 bases). Germline V gene data show CDR1 as LNHNV and CDR2 as YYDKDF (reference sequence). The CDR3 is 14 amino acids. V dropped 1 base and J dropped 8 bases, with 12 bases sitting between them. CDR3 region: CATSRGGRDYEQFF. The CDR3 bases are TGTGCCACCAGCAGAGGTGGACGGGACTATGAGCAGTTCTTC.

The chain carries TRBV4-2 and TRBJ1-4; D uncertain. Looked up from germline, CDR1 is LGHNA and CDR2 is YNFKEQ. The CDR3 runs to 16 residues. V was clipped by 0 bases and J by 0 bases, with 8 bases between them. The CDR3 nucleotides read TGTGCCAGCAGCCAAGAGTTCAGAGCAACTAATGAAAAACTGTTTTTT. It yields the protein CASSQEFRATNEKLFF.

This clonotype was seen more than once but under ten times. The rearrangement links TRBV5-1 to TRBJ1-2; the match to TRBD1 covers 7 bases. After removal of 4 bases from V and 4 bases from J, the junction contained 13 bases not matched to a gene. This CDR3 region has 16 residues. CDR1 is SGHRS and CDR2 is YFSETQ in the germline V gene. The DNA of the CDR3 is TGCGCCAGCAGCCTTAACCCGGGACAGAGTACCTATGGCTACACCTTC. This gives the protein CASSLNPGQSTYGYTF.

This chain uses TRBV10-3 with TRBJ2-7; a weak D match, TRBD1 (5 bases). V was pared by 6 bases and J by 7 bases, with 10 bases between. From germline, CDR1 is ENHRY and CDR2 SYGVKD. The CDR3 covers 11 residues. This chain's CDR3 is CAISGQYEQYF. As DNA, the CDR3 is TGTGCCATCAGCGGACAATATGAGCAGTACTTC.

This chain links TRBV24-1 with TRBJ2-3; D is perhaps TRBD1 or TRBD2 (6 bases each). V shed 4 bases and J shed 6 bases, with 19 bases lying between them. Germline values: CDR1 KGHDR, CDR2 SFDVKD. The length of the CDR3 is 16 residues. The CDR3 protein is CATSESIPGAIDTQYF. As DNA, the CDR3 is TGTGCCACCAGTGAATCAATTCCGGGGGCCATCGATACGCAGTATTTT.

This clonotype appeared a few times. The genes are TRBV7-8 and TRBJ1-4, with D uncertain. The CDR3 extends over 14 amino acids. Germline V CDR1 and CDR2: SGHVS, FQNEAQ. Between the trimmed V and J ends, which lost 2 bases and 5 bases, there was a span of 9 bases. The DNA for the CDR3 is TGTGCCAGCAGCTTAAATTCATTGAATGAAAAACTGTTTTTT. Translated: CASSLNSLNEKLFF. Combining the CDR3 with reference TRBV7-8 and TRBJ1-4 gives the whole variable domain GAGVSQSPRYKVAKRGQDVALRCDPISGHVSLFWYQQALGQGPEFLTYFQNEAQLDKSGLPSDRFFAERPEGSVSTLKIQRTQQEDSAVYLCASSLNSLNEKLFFGSGTQLSVL.

The chain employs TRBV15 and TRBJ2-7; D may be TRBD2 (6 bases). From germline, CDR1 is LNHNV and CDR2 YYDKDF (reference sequence). The ends were cut back, 0 bases at V and 4 bases at J, with 7 bases in the middle. The CDR3 loop spans 13 amino acids. The CDR3 protein is CATSRDGGYEQYV. Here the CDR3 DNA reads TGTGCCACCAGCAGAGACGGGGGATACGAGCAGTACGTC.